This T cell receptor (beta chain) was documented in a study of blood T cell repertoires in COVID-19. Study as a whole: Both acute and convalescent COVID-19 samples were obtained from the United States, Italy and Spain. The cDNA or gDNA used as material had been derived from T cells, B-cell-depleted T cells, or PBMCs.

The CDR3 totals 15 residues. The germline V gene encodes CDR1 SGHNT and CDR2 YYREEE (reference sequence). V lost 0 bases, J lost 3 bases, and 5 bases stayed unmatched. In Seattle, patients joined the study during active infection and were tracked longitudinally. As handled by the study authors: Estimation of nucleated cell counts relied on the amplification of reference gene primers. Assay: immunoSEQ multiplex PCR; the TCRdb copy retains only in-frame clones and omits some. From that table come the V and J calls and clone size; the DNA was used to work out D and trimming. The data show 25,000 to 30,000 clones, with 80% to 90% seen just once and more than 25% held by the top ten.

The sample was peripheral blood. The clonotype originates from a woman of 80 years or more with COVID-19, enrolled during active disease. The chain is built from TRBV5-4 and TRBJ2-7; 8 nucleotides agree with TRBD2. The CDR3 DNA follows: TGTGCCAGCAGCTTGGGGGCGGGGGGCGACTACGAGCAGTACTTC. Amino acid sequence: CASSLGAGGDYEQYF.